This T cell receptor beta chain is drawn from a study of blood T cell repertoires in COVID-19. Overall study: The origin of the acute and convalescent COVID-19 samples was the United States, Italy and Spain.

Germline-derived CDR1 and CDR2 are SGHTA and FQGNSA. There are 15 residues in the CDR3. The V gene lost 5 bases and the J gene lost 0 bases, with 11 bases spanning the gap. Per the original data handling: Researchers report that nucleated cell counts were estimated from reference gene primer amplification. Sequencing used immunoSEQ multiplex PCR; TCRdb keeps in-frame clones, though not all of them. That table is the source of V, J and clone size, and D and trimming were worked out from the DNA. Of 250,000 to 350,000 clones listed, 84% were seen once; the top ten hold more than 1.2%. This clone is a singleton in its sample. The same CDR3 also results from other DNA sequences found in this sample.

The chain has TRBV7-2 and TRBJ1-5; tentative D call: TRBD1 (5 bases). This sequence originates from a human donor with COVID-19, enrolled during active disease. The donor label of this sample is uncertain. The material sequenced was peripheral blood. The DNA for the CDR3 is TGTGCCAGCAGCGCGCAGGGTAATAGCAATCAGCCCCAGCATTTT. This gives the protein CASSAQGNSNQPQHF. The complete variable domain, with remaining parts taken from reference TRBV7-2 and TRBJ1-5, reads GAGVSQSPSNKVTEKGKDVELRCDPISGHTALYWYRQSLGQGLEFLIYFQGNSAPDKSGLPSDRFSAERTGGSVSTLTIQRTQQEDSAVYLCASSAQGNSNQPQHFGDGTRLSIL.